Below are 3 T cell receptor beta chains sequenced from a single sample in a study of shared clonotypes between healthy human individuals. Generated by immunoSEQ multiplex PCR, the TCRdb table keeps only in-frame clones and is missing some. The data show a few million clones, over 85% seen once. Material for sequencing was naive CD4+ T cells sorted from blood. Subset given: CD45RA+ positively selected. All receptors derive from a man younger than 30 in good health.

This chain uses TRBV4-1 with TRBJ2-3; possibly TRBD1 or TRBD2 for D (6 bases each). The length of the CDR3 is 13 residues. Trimming stripped 4 bases from V and 2 bases from J, with 7 bases between. Germline assignment: CDR1 MGHRA and CDR2 YSYEKL. In nucleotides, the CDR3 is TGCGCCAGCAGCCCGGGGGCCACAGATACGCAGTATTTT. It translates to CASSPGATDTQYF.

This clone was observed once. V gene TRBV2 combines with J gene TRBJ2-7, with a possible D match to TRBD1 (5 bases). The CDR3 runs to 14 residues. Germline lookup yields CDR1 SNHLY and CDR2 FYNNEI. V lost 4 bases to trimming and J lost 6 bases, with 16 bases between them. For the CDR3, the DNA is TGTGCCAGCAGTGGGCAGGGCAAGATAGGCGAGCAGTACTTC. Protein: CASSGQGKIGEQYF.

The genes are TRBV28 and TRBJ1-2, with TRBD1 as a possible D gene (6 bases). V was pared by 7 bases and J by 0 bases, with 18 bases between. Germline V CDR1 and CDR2: MDHEN, SYDVKM. The CDR3 is 16 amino acids. The CDR3 loop is CASNQRWDTANYGYTF. In DNA form, the CDR3 reads TGTGCCAGCAACCAGCGTTGGGACACTGCTAACTATGGCTACACCTTC.